Presented here are 20 T cell receptor beta chains from one specimen sequenced in a study of CD8+ T cells in alopecia areata. Reverse transcription of extracted RNA yielded cDNA, which provided the sequencing template. Here immunoSEQ multiplex PCR was the method, and the copy in TCRdb shows in-frame clones only, minus some. In total the sample includes about 110,000 clones, none of them seen once. The source material was lesional skin. The receptors stem from a C3H/HeJ mouse with alopecia areata. The strain's MHC haplotype is H2-k.

This clone showed up just a few times. Gene and germline names: mouse. Sequencing ends 4 residues short of the CDR3 end; the germline J gene provides the rest. V is TRBV31 and J is TRBJ2-1; 7 bases are shared with TRBD2. V shed 0 bases and J 6 bases; nucleotides not matched to a gene: 2. From germline, CDR1 is GKSSPN and CDR2 SITVG. This CDR3 is built from 13 residues. The CDR3 DNA, read in part, is TGTGCCTGGAGTCTATGGGGGGTTGCT. The encoded protein is CAWSLWGVA. The CDR3 in full is CAWSLWGVAEQFF.

Note on this clone: Genes and germline are mouse. From the germline J gene comes the end of the CDR3, since the read stops 4 residues before it. This sequence joins TRBV1 and TRBJ1-1; D perhaps matches TRBD1 (6 bases). Germline CDR1 reads NSQYPW; CDR2 reads LRSPGD (reference sequence). The CDR3 totals 12 residues. The CDR3 bases that were read are TGCACCTGCAGTGCGTGGACAGAA. Protein: CTCSAWTE. The whole CDR3 sequence is CTCSAWTEEVFF.

On this clone itself: The gene symbols are mouse symbols. The CDR3 end lies 4 residues beyond the end of the read and is filled in from the germline J gene. The chain has TRBV1 and TRBJ1-4; 10 bases are a match to TRBD1. This CDR3 has 17 residues. J was trimmed by 3 bases and V by 0 bases; bases with no gene match: 4. In germline, CDR1 is NSQYPW, CDR2 LRSPGD (reference sequence). CDR3 amino acids: CTCSAEGTGAPNERLFF. Partial CDR3 DNA: TGCACCTGCAGTGCAGAAGGGACAGGGGCCCCCAACGAA. Full variable domain (rest looked up from reference TRBV1 and TRBJ1-4): VTLLEQNPRWRLVPRGQAVNLRCILKNSQYPWMSWYQQDLQKQLQWLFTLRSPGDKEVKSLPGADYLATRVTDTELRLQVANMSQGRTLYCTCSAEGTGAPNERLFFGHGTKLSVL.

Comment on this clone: The listed genes are named as in mouse. With the read ending 4 residues before the CDR3 end, the germline J gene is used to fill in that end. This chain uses TRBV16 with TRBJ2-1; the match to TRBD2 covers 8 bases. Looked up from germline, CDR1 is SGHSA and CDR2 is FRNQAP. The V and J ends lost 0 bases and 0 bases, in that order; junction bases with no gene match: 7. The length of the CDR3 is 18 residues. The CDR3 DNA, read in part, is TGTGCAAGCAGCTTAGATCTCGCTGGGGGGACTAACTATGCT. Its protein product is CASSLDLAGGTNYA. The complete CDR3 reads CASSLDLAGGTNYAEQFF.

In this sample, this clone turned up a few times. Gene names and germline match the mouse. The CDR3 loop reads CTCSVRQGGSQNTLYF. The sequenced CDR3 bases are TGCACCTGCAGTGTCAGACAGGGGGGTAGTCAAAAC. The genes are TRBV1 and TRBJ2-4; 9 nucleotides agree with TRBD1. The read is 4 residues too short to cover the CDR3 end, so that end is filled in from the germline J gene. The CDR3 sequence is 16 residues long. The trim removed 4 bases at V and 0 bases at J, leaving 5 bases unmatched. Germline V gene sequence: CDR1 NSQYPW, CDR2 LRSPGD (reference sequence).

The sample holds many counts of this clone. The germline and genes are mouse ones. The missing CDR3 end, 4 residues past where the read stops, is filled in from the germline J gene. V usage is TRBV13-3 and J usage is TRBJ1-2; D unresolved. CDR3 length: 14 amino acids. Germline lookup yields CDR1 NNHDY and CDR2 SYVADS. V was clipped by 0 bases and J by 0 bases, with 6 bases between them. CDR3 DNA (partial): TGTGCCAGCAGTGATGCGCACTCAAACTCC. This encodes CASSDAHSNS. The full CDR3 protein reads CASSDAHSNSDYTF.

This clone was counted between two and nine times. Gene names follow the mouse nomenclature. The read terminates 4 residues before the CDR3 end, so the remaining end is supplied by the germline J gene. V gene TRBV13-3 combines with J gene TRBJ2-4, with D uncertain. Trimming shortened V by 0 bases and J by 0 bases, and 8 bases separated the two germline ends. This CDR3 is built from 15 residues. CDR1 is NNHDY, CDR2 SYVADS, per germline. The CDR3 region is CASSDAPPSQNTLYF. Incomplete CDR3 DNA: TGTGCCAGCAGTGATGCTCCCCCCAGTCAAAAC.

This clone was counted between two and nine times. Mouse germline and gene names are used. With the read ending 4 residues before the CDR3 end, the germline J gene is used to fill in that end. This chain uses TRBV13-3 with TRBJ2-7; D might be TRBD2 (6 bases). This CDR3 spans 12 amino acids. CDR1 and CDR2 from the germline V gene are NNHDY and SYVADS. V lost 4 bases to trimming and J lost 3 bases, with 8 bases between them. CDR3 DNA (partial): TGTGCCAGCAGTAGGACTGTCTAT. As protein: CASSRTVY. The complete CDR3 sequence is CASSRTVYEQYF.

This clone has just a few counts. Mouse names are used for the genes. The read terminates 4 residues before the CDR3 end, so the remaining end is supplied by the germline J gene. The chain employs TRBV13-3 and TRBJ2-3, with TRBD2 matching 9 bases. The CDR3 sequence is 14 residues long. The V segment lost 10 bases and the J segment 1 base; nucleotides outside the gene matches: 7. Germline CDR1 NNHDY, CDR2 SYVADS. The sequenced CDR3 bases are TGTGCCGCCATGGGGGGGCGAGGTGCAGAA. Protein product: CAAMGGRGAE. The complete CDR3 protein is CAAMGGRGAETLYF.

This clone was detected ten times or more. The germline and genes are mouse ones. The CDR3 end falls 4 residues outside the read, so it is completed with the germline J gene. Other DNA sequences within the sample encode an identical CDR3. This rearrangement joins TRBV19 to TRBJ2-3; D uncertain. This CDR3 spans 15 amino acids. V lost 0 bases to trimming and J lost 0 bases, with 8 bases between them. Germline V gene lookup returns CDR1 FNHDT and CDR2 SITEND (reference sequence). The CDR3 is CASSIGEGSAETLYF. CDR3 bases read: TGTGCCAGCAGTATAGGGGAGGGCAGTGCAGAA.

This clone was seen many times. Germline and genes here are mouse. The DNA ends 4 residues before the CDR3 does, and the rest of the CDR3 is filled in from the germline J gene. The chain links TRBV1 to TRBJ2-7; 11 bases agree with TRBD2. CDR1 NSQYPW and CDR2 LRSPGD come from the germline V gene (reference sequence). V lost 3 bases and J lost 0; bases outside the gene matches: 7. This CDR3 comprises 17 residues. This CDR3 reads CTCSAQGTGGSSYEQYF. The CDR3 DNA, read in part, is TGCACCTGCAGTGCGCAAGGGACTGGGGGTAGCTCCTAT.

This clone showed up many times. The gene names given are mouse names. CDR3 amino acids: CASSSGTGGANYAEQFF. Incomplete CDR3 DNA: TGTGCCAGCAGCTCCGGGACTGGGGGGGCGAACTATGCT. The chain carries TRBV13-3 and TRBJ2-1; TRBD2 agrees at 14 bases. The read gets to within 4 residues of the CDR3 end, and the germline J gene fills in the rest. Germline V lookup: CDR1 NNHDY, CDR2 SYVADS. Trimming took 5 bases from V and 1 from J; bases not matched to a gene: 5. The CDR3 sequence is 17 residues long.

Notes on this clone: Gene names follow the mouse nomenclature. The read ends 4 residues shy of where the CDR3 ends; the end is completed using the germline J gene. This chain links TRBV13-3 with TRBJ2-3, with 11 bases fitting TRBD1. CDR3 length: 16 amino acids. Germline V lookup: CDR1 NNHDY, CDR2 SYVADS. The sequenced part of the CDR3 DNA is TGTGCCAGCAGTGATGCAGGGGACAGGGGGGGAGAA. Protein product: CASSDAGDRGGE. The full-length CDR3 reads as CASSDAGDRGGETLYF.

Note on this clone: Mouse germline and gene names are used. The CDR3 is cut off 4 residues early in the read; its end comes from the germline J gene. This chain joins TRBV19 and TRBJ2-1; weak D call: TRBD1 (6 bases). V lost 5 bases, J lost 4 bases, and 13 bases lay in between. CDR1 and CDR2 (germline): FNHDT, SITEND (reference sequence). This CDR3 has 14 amino acids. The CDR3 DNA, read in part, is TGTGCCAGCAGCCCCAGGGGAGGGTATGCT. Encoded protein: CASSPRGGYA. The entire CDR3 protein reads CASSPRGGYAEQFF.

With regard to this clone: The gene symbols are mouse symbols. The observed sequence ends 4 residues before the CDR3 terminus, with the missing tail filled in from the germline J gene. The V and J genes are TRBV1 and TRBJ1-1; 9 nucleotides agree with TRBD1. The CDR3 covers 15 residues. Trimming took 1 base from V and 3 from J; bases not matched to a gene: 3. The germline V gene has CDR1 NSQYPW and CDR2 LRSPGD (reference sequence). The CDR3 region is CTCSAGDREDTEVFF. The CDR3 DNA, read in part, is TGCACCTGCAGTGCAGGGGACAGGGAGGACACA. The variable domain in full, with the rest retrieved from reference TRBV1 and TRBJ1-1, is VTLLEQNPRWRLVPRGQAVNLRCILKNSQYPWMSWYQQDLQKQLQWLFTLRSPGDKEVKSLPGADYLATRVTDTELRLQVANMSQGRTLYCTCSAGDREDTEVFFGKGTRLTVV.

Note on this clone: Gene labels here are mouse ones. The CDR3 end is not reached by the read, which stops 4 residues before it; the germline J gene fills it in. This chain joins TRBV13-3 and TRBJ2-1, with TRBD2 matching 10 bases. Trimming removed 4 bases from V and 6 bases from J; junction bases left unmatched: 7. Germline lookup yields CDR1 NNHDY and CDR2 SYVADS. The CDR3 consists of 15 residues. The covered CDR3 bases are TGTGCCAGCAGTCTTCTGGGGGGGCGCTTTGCT. Its protein is CASSLLGGRFA. The complete CDR3 sequence is CASSLLGGRFAEQFF.

This clone was counted a few times. All gene names here are mouse names. The observed sequence ends 4 residues before the CDR3 terminus, with the missing tail filled in from the germline J gene. The rearrangement uses TRBV13-1 and TRBJ1-1; 7 positions agree with TRBD1. The CDR3 extends over 14 amino acids. In germline, CDR1 is NSHNY, CDR2 SYGAGN. The junction had 2 bases not matched to a gene; V was cut back by 2 bases and J by 1 base. CDR3: CASSERQGNTEVFF. The CDR3 bases that were read are TGTGCCAGCAGTGAACGACAGGGAAACACA.

There are a few counts of this clone. The protein in this entry is translated from the DNA; at residue 11 it differs from the protein listed in TCRdb. Gene names refer to mouse genes. The CDR3 extends 3 residues past the end of the read, so its final part is completed from the germline J gene. This chain connects TRBV1 to TRBJ1-6; tentative D call: TRBD1 (5 bases). Being an ORF, TRBJ1-6 has a function that is uncertain. The length of the CDR3 is 14 residues. The V gene lost 1 base and the J gene lost 7 bases, with 8 bases spanning the gap. The germline gives CDR1 NSQYPW, CDR2 LRSPGD (reference sequence). The sequenced part of the CDR3 DNA is TGCACCTGCAGTGCAGCGGACACAAATTCGCCC. This translates into CTCSAADTNSP. The complete CDR3 protein is CTCSAADTNSPLYF.

This clone was seen ten or more times. Each gene name is a mouse one. With the read ending 4 residues before the CDR3 end, the germline J gene is used to fill in that end. The J gene is TRBJ1-2, the V gene TRBV13-3; 9 bases are shared with TRBD1. This CDR3 is built from 14 residues. V lost 0 bases and J lost 4; bases outside the gene matches: 1. Germline V gives CDR1 NNHDY, CDR2 SYVADS. The CDR3 sequence is CASSDAGQGSDYTF. CDR3 DNA (partial): TGTGCCAGCAGTGATGCGGGACAGGGCTCC.

This clone was seen only a few times. The gene symbols are mouse symbols. Partial CDR3 DNA: TGCACCTGCAGTGGACAGGGGAGAGAT. It specifies CTCSGQGRD. The whole CDR3 sequence is CTCSGQGRDEQYF. The chain links TRBV1 to TRBJ2-7; 8 bases are shared with TRBD1. From the germline J gene comes the end of the CDR3, since the read stops 4 residues before it. CDR1 and CDR2 from the germline V gene are NSQYPW and LRSPGD (reference sequence). The CDR3 spans 13 residues. Filled out from reference TRBV1 and TRBJ2-7, the complete variable domain reads VTLLEQNPRWRLVPRGQAVNLRCILKNSQYPWMSWYQQDLQKQLQWLFTLRSPGDKEVKSLPGADYLATRVTDTELRLQVANMSQGRTLYCTCSGQGRDEQYFGPGTRLTVL.